This entry features one TCR beta chain sequence. MiXCR was run by TCRdb on the 5' RACE reads, yielding one entry per CDR3 protein. Of about 470,000 distinct CDR3 sequences in the sample, about 23% were seen once. The data belong to a study of T-cell memory formation after mild COVID-19. Trimming pared 3 bases from V and 9 bases from J, leaving 15 bases between. The CDR3 has 14 amino acids. The sequenced material came from PBMCs or a T cell subset sorted from them (not recorded which). The sequence came from an adult woman who had mild COVID-19 (a few samples of this study predate the infection). Cell type and time point are not known. The genes are TRBV23-1 and TRBJ2-1; D remains ambiguous. TRBV23-1 is known as an ORF, though its function is uncertain. The CDR3 DNA follows: TGCGCCAGCAGTCACCCCCCCGGAGAAATTGAGCAGTTCTTC. Protein sequence: CASSHPPGEIEQFF.